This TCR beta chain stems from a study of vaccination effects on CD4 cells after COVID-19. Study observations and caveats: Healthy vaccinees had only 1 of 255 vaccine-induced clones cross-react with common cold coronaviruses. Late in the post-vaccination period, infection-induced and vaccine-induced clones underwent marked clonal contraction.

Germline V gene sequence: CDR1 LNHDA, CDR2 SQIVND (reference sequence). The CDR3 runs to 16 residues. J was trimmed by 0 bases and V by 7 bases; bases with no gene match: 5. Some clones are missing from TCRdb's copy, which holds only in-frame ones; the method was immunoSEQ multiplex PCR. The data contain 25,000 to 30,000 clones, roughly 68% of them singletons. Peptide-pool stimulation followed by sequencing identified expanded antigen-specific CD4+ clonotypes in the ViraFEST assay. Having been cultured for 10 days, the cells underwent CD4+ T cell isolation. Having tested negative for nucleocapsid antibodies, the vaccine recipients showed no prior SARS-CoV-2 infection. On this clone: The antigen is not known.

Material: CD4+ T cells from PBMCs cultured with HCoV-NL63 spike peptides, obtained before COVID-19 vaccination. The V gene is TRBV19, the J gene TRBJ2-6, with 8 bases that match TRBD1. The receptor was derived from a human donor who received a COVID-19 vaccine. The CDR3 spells CASTTGQASGANVLTF. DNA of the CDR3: TGTGCCAGTACCACGGGACAGGCCTCTGGGGCCAACGTCCTGACTTTC.